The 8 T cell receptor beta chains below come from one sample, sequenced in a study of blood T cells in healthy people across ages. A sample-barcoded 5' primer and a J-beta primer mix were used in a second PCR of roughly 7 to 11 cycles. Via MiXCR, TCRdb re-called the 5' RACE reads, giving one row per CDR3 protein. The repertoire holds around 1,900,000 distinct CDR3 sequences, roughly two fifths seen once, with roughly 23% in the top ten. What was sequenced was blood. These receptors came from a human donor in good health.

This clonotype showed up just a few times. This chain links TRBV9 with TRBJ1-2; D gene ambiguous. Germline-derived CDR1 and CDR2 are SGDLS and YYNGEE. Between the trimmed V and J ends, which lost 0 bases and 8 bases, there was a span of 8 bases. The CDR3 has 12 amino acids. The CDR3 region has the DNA TGTGCCAGCAGCGTAGCTCAATCAGGCTACACCTTC. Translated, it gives CASSVAQSGYTF.

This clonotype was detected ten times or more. CDR3 loop: CASSLGGRGETQYF. The CDR3 region has the DNA TGTGCCAGCAGCTTAGGAGGTCGCGGAGAGACCCAGTACTTC. The rearrangement uses TRBV7-2 and TRBJ2-5; the D is unclear. This CDR3 is built from 14 residues. With 1 base removed from V and 4 bases from J, the gap between germline ends came to 10 bases. The germline CDR1 and CDR2 sequences are SGHTA and FQGNSA.

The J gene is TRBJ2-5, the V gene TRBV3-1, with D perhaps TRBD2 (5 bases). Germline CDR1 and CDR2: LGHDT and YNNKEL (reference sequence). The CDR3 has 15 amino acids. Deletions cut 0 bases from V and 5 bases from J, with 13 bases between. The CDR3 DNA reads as TGTGCCAGCAGCCAAGATCTCGCGGGTTTGGAGACCCAGTACTTC. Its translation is CASSQDLAGLETQYF.

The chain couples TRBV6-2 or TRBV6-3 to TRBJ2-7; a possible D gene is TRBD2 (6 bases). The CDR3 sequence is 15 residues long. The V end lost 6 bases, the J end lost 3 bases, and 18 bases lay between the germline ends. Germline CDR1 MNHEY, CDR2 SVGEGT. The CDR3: CASRKSSEVIYEQYF. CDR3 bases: TGTGCCAGCAGGAAGTCTAGCGAGGTGATCTACGAGCAGTACTTC.

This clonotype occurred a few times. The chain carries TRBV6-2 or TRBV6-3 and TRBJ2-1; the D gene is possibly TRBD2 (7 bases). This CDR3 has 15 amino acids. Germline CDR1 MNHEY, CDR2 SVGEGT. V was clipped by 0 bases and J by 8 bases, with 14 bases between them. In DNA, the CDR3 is TGTGCCAGCAGTTACTCGTGGGGGGGCCGCGATGAGCAGTTCTTC. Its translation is CASSYSWGGRDEQFF.

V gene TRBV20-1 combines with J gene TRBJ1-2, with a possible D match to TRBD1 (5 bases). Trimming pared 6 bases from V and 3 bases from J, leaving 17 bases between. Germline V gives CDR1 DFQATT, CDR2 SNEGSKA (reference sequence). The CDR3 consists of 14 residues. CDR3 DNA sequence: TGCAGTGCCATGGCCTTTGGGACGGACTATGGCTACACCTTC. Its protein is CSAMAFGTDYGYTF.

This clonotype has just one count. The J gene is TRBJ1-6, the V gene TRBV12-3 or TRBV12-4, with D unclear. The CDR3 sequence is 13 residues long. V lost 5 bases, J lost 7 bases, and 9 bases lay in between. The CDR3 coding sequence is TGTGCCAGCAGTCCTTTTGGGAATTCACCCCTCCACTTT. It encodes CASSPFGNSPLHF.

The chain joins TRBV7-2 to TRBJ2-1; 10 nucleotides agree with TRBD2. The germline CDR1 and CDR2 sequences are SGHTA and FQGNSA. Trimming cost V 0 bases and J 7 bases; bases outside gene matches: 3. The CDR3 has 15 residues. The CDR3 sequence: CASSLASGGVNEQFF. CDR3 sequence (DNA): TGTGCCAGCAGCTTAGCCAGCGGGGGGGTAAATGAGCAGTTCTTC.